Listed below are T cell receptor beta chains from one sample, sequenced in a study of monozygotic twins with inflammatory bowel disease. TCRdb reprocessed the 5' RACE reads, with one entry per CDR3 protein and no DNA. This sample's clone table lists under 200,000 distinct CDR3 sequences. Sequencing was carried out using blood. Source of these receptors: a human donor with ulcerative colitis or Crohn's disease, or a healthy co-twin of an affected twin (not recorded which). The CDR3 runs from the conserved cysteine through the conserved F or W.

J gene: TRBJ1-4; V gene: TRBV6-5; CDR3 protein: CASSYDSGNEKLFF
J gene: TRBJ2-3; V gene: TRBV7-2; CDR3 protein: CASSPGLAGTVADTQYF
J gene: TRBJ2-5; V gene: TRBV7-9; CDR3 protein: CASSPRDFQETQYF
J gene: TRBJ2-1; V gene: TRBV5-1; CDR3 protein: CASSYSHTGNKQFF
J gene: TRBJ2-7; V gene: TRBV19; CDR3 protein: CASSYTGSLSWEQYF
J gene: TRBJ2-5; V gene: TRBV7-2; CDR3 protein: CASSLAPREPQRRQETQYF
J gene: TRBJ2-1; V gene: TRBV7-3; CDR3 protein: CASSLISGTGPYNEQFF
J gene: TRBJ1-4; V gene: TRBV9; CDR3 protein: CASSGQAGEKLFF
J gene: TRBJ2-3; V gene: TRBV3-1; CDR3 protein: CASSQDRIRRGTDTQYF
J gene: TRBJ2-1; V gene: TRBV7-2; CDR3 protein: CASGRDRADEQFF
J gene: TRBJ2-7; V gene: TRBV20-1; CDR3 protein: CSARGTGVFHEQYF
J gene: TRBJ2-5; V gene: TRBV29-1; CDR3 protein: CSGGRTPQETQYF
J gene: TRBJ2-3; V gene: TRBV6-1; CDR3 protein: CASSRLAGVPDTQYF
J gene: TRBJ2-7; V gene: TRBV20-1; CDR3 protein: CSARMSGILPYEQYF
J gene: TRBJ1-1; V gene: TRBV6-6; CDR3 protein: CASSYATANTEAFF
J gene: TRBJ2-1; V gene: TRBV20-1; CDR3 protein: CSARDPRRGYNEQFF
J gene: TRBJ2-3; V gene: TRBV12-3/TRBV12-4; CDR3 protein: CASSFVETGLPDTQYF
J gene: TRBJ1-2; V gene: TRBV10-3; CDR3 protein: CAISPTGGLGYTF
J gene: TRBJ2-1; V gene: TRBV6-1; CDR3 protein: CASSEAGGVYNEQFF
J gene: TRBJ2-5; V gene: TRBV2; CDR3 protein: CASAAKRETQYF
J gene: TRBJ2-3; V gene: TRBV19; CDR3 protein: CASSITLGGSTDTQYF
J gene: TRBJ2-1; V gene: TRBV5-4; CDR3 protein: CASSRGTSGDNEQFF
J gene: TRBJ2-4; V gene: TRBV4-1; CDR3 protein: CASSQMTVKNMQYF
J gene: TRBJ1-5; V gene: TRBV20-1; CDR3 protein: CSASTVGGGQPQHF
J gene: TRBJ2-2; V gene: TRBV3-1; CDR3 protein: CASSLSPSSSTGELFF
J gene: TRBJ2-3; V gene: TRBV28; CDR3 protein: CASSLITGGISTDTQYF
J gene: TRBJ1-5; V gene: TRBV30; CDR3 protein: CAWRTGDQPQHF
J gene: TRBJ1-5; V gene: TRBV29-1; CDR3 protein: CSVGRRYSNQPQHF
J gene: TRBJ2-7; V gene: TRBV20-1; CDR3 protein: CSARDRPPGTLREGENEQYF
J gene: TRBJ2-2; V gene: TRBV24-1; CDR3 protein: CATSGFRGNTGELFF
J gene: TRBJ2-4; V gene: TRBV5-1; CDR3 protein: CASSLAGGNIQYF
J gene: TRBJ2-7; V gene: TRBV18; CDR3 protein: CASSPGLAGGSEQYF
J gene: TRBJ2-1; V gene: TRBV7-2; CDR3 protein: CASSLYSAGEGGEQFF
J gene: TRBJ2-3; V gene: TRBV7-3; CDR3 protein: CASSLQSSGSGTDTQYF
J gene: TRBJ2-7; V gene: TRBV10-3; CDR3 protein: CAIRGDASGYEQYF
J gene: TRBJ2-6; V gene: TRBV27; CDR3 protein: CASSLSGANVLTF
J gene: TRBJ2-3; V gene: TRBV5-1; CDR3 protein: CASSLTGVTDTQYF
J gene: TRBJ2-7; V gene: TRBV20-1; CDR3 protein: CSARVVGTSGSFYEQYF
J gene: TRBJ2-7; V gene: TRBV5-1; CDR3 protein: CASSYTGTTYEQYF
J gene: TRBJ1-5; V gene: TRBV20-1; CDR3 protein: CSAPPTLQGASNQPQHF
J gene: TRBJ2-5; V gene: TRBV6-5; CDR3 protein: CASSYRGGVVRKETQYF
J gene: TRBJ2-3; V gene: TRBV6-6; CDR3 protein: CASRQAITDTQYF
J gene: TRBJ1-1; V gene: TRBV12-3/TRBV12-4; CDR3 protein: CASSFSGAMNTEAFF
J gene: TRBJ1-1; V gene: TRBV7-3; CDR3 protein: CASSLGTGLVPPEAFF
J gene: TRBJ1-2; V gene: TRBV18; CDR3 protein: CASSPLRTGPVDGYTF
J gene: TRBJ1-1; V gene: TRBV3-1; CDR3 protein: CASSQDRERNTEAFF
J gene: TRBJ2-3; V gene: TRBV6-5; CDR3 protein: CASGYQTPDGTDTQYF
J gene: TRBJ2-3; V gene: TRBV27; CDR3 protein: CASSLTQGSTDTQYF
J gene: TRBJ2-3; V gene: TRBV28; CDR3 protein: CASSSGDRLIDTQYF
J gene: TRBJ2-6; V gene: TRBV7-2; CDR3 protein: CASIQGFSGANVLTF
J gene: TRBJ2-3; V gene: TRBV7-2; CDR3 protein: CASSRRLAGVTDTQYF
J gene: TRBJ1-2; V gene: TRBV6-1; CDR3 protein: CASSGRRGYTF
J gene: TRBJ2-7; V gene: TRBV5-4; CDR3 protein: CASSASRRVYEQYF
J gene: TRBJ2-1; V gene: TRBV9; CDR3 protein: CASSAALMGTSSYNEQFF
J gene: TRBJ2-1; V gene: TRBV5-1; CDR3 protein: CASSPSLEPHNEQFF